The sequence of this T cell receptor (beta chain) was determined in a study of cytomegalovirus exposure and HLA in healthy donors. Whole-study results and caveats: Reports credit the classifier with highly specific, highly sensitive diagnosis of cytomegalovirus status. Within the 120 validation repertoires, first-cohort TCR clusters tended to co-occur, according to a later analysis. Investigators reported approximately 150 TCR beta chains as tied to cytomegalovirus.

The donors were members of the validation cohort, which comprised 120 subjects and was separate from the first cohort of 670 or so subjects. CDR3 length: 12 amino acids. The V segment lost 3 bases and the J segment 6 bases; nucleotides outside the gene matches: 1. CDR1 is SGHNT, CDR2 YYREEE, per germline (reference sequence). Sequencing was performed with immunoSEQ multiplex PCR; in TCRdb, only in-frame clones are kept and a portion is missing. The sample yields a few hundred thousand clones, 88% seen once. As to this clone: The antigen remains undetermined.

The TCR was taken from a man in his thirties or forties in good health and CMV-seronegative. The V call is TRBV5-4, the J call TRBJ2-7; TRBD1 agrees at 9 bases. What was sequenced was PBMCs. The CDR3 loop reads CASSWTGVEQYF. The CDR3 DNA reads TGTGCCAGCAGCTGGACAGGGGTCGAGCAGTACTTC.